The 19 T cell receptor beta chains presented below share a single source sample, sequenced in a study of shared T cell receptors in the human thymus. Using immunoSEQ multiplex PCR, the repertoire was profiled, and TCRdb retains in-frame clones only, with some absent. The sample holds hundreds of thousands of clones, about 80% seen once. This same sample was also taken into another study, of human thymus T cells.

Sequencing was performed on thymocytes. Every receptor here comes from a boy in the first two years of life with a congenital heart defect.

The sample holds one count of this clone. The rearrangement joins TRBV5-1 to TRBJ2-7; 8 bases line up with TRBD1. Trimming at V came to 6 bases and at J to 5 bases, leaving 7 bases not matched to a gene. Germline-derived CDR1 and CDR2 are SGHRS and YFSETQ. This CDR3 has 13 residues. The CDR3 region is CASNPARGHEQYF. In DNA, the CDR3 is TGCGCCAGCAACCCCGCCAGGGGGCACGAGCAGTACTTC.

The chain employs TRBV4-1 and TRBJ2-7; 12 positions agree with TRBD2. Trimming cost V 6 bases and J 3 bases; bases outside gene matches: 6. In germline, CDR1 is MGHRA, CDR2 YSYEKL. The CDR3 runs to 15 residues. As DNA, the CDR3 is TGCGCCAGCAGTCGCGGACTAGCGGGATTCTACGAGCAGTACTTC. This gives the protein CASSRGLAGFYEQYF.

This chain's CDR3 is CASSPKSGQGWYEQYF. CDR3 nucleotides: TGCGCCAGCAGCCCCAAATCCGGACAGGGGTGGTACGAGCAGTACTTC. The chain couples TRBV5-1 to TRBJ2-7, with 9 positions matching TRBD1. The germline CDR1 and CDR2 sequences are SGHRS and YFSETQ. The V gene end was trimmed by 4 bases and the J gene end by 4 bases; junction bases not matched to a gene: 12. The CDR3 spans 16 residues.

The V gene is TRBV6-4, the J gene TRBJ2-1, with 13 bases aligning to TRBD2. Germline trimming cut 0 bases from V and 2 bases from J; bases unmatched to any gene: 7. Germline V gene lookup returns CDR1 MRHNA and CDR2 SNTAGT. The length of the CDR3 is 19 residues. The CDR3 DNA follows: TGTGCCAGCAGTGACTCTACATTAGGGACTAGCGGGGCCTACAATGAGCAGTTCTTC. Translating it yields CASSDSTLGTSGAYNEQFF.

The V call is TRBV6-4, the J call TRBJ2-5; TRBD2 aligns across 8 bases. The V segment lost 2 bases and the J segment 1 base; nucleotides outside the gene matches: 12. The CDR3 length is 18 residues. CDR1 is MRHNA and CDR2 is SNTAGT in the germline V gene. This CDR3 reads CASSDPGGALRSQETQYF. The CDR3 DNA reads TGTGCCAGCAGTGACCCGGGGGGGGCTTTGCGTAGCCAAGAGACCCAGTACTTC.

This clone was observed a single time. V usage is TRBV10-2 and J usage is TRBJ2-1; 9 bases match TRBD2. This CDR3 contains 19 residues. V gave up 6 bases and J gave up 4 bases; unmatched junction bases: 19. Germline V CDR1 and CDR2: WSHSY, SAAADI. CDR3 region: CASSASGDGSSGEYNEQFF. As DNA, the CDR3 is TGCGCCAGCAGCGCATCGGGGGACGGGTCTAGCGGGGAATACAATGAGCAGTTCTTC.

The rearrangement joins TRBV25-1 to TRBJ1-5; D is perhaps TRBD1 (5 bases). The CDR3 consists of 15 residues. Germline V gene data show CDR1 as MGHDK and CDR2 as SYGVNS. V shed 2 bases and J shed 2 bases, with 10 bases lying between them. The CDR3: CASSENGQGNQPQHF. Here the CDR3 DNA reads TGTGCCAGCAGTGAAAACGGACAAGGCAATCAGCCCCAGCATTTT.

The count of this clone is one. The CDR3: CASSLTGPYNEQFF. CDR3 in DNA: TGCGCCAGCAGCTTAACGGGTCCCTACAATGAGCAGTTCTTC. The chain combines TRBV5-1 with TRBJ2-1; D is uncertain. Germline values: CDR1 SGHRS, CDR2 YFSETQ. There are 14 residues in the CDR3. Trimming removed 2 bases from V and 2 bases from J, with 8 bases in between.

Of note for this clone: The same CDR3 also results from other DNA sequences found in this sample. The gene calls are TRBV5-1 and TRBJ2-7; TRBD1 agrees at 7 bases. CDR3 length: 14 residues. V shed 0 bases and J 2 bases; nucleotides not matched to a gene: 2. Germline CDR1 SGHRS, CDR2 YFSETQ. For the CDR3, the DNA is TGCGCCAGCAGCTTGGGACAGGGTCCCTACGAGCAGTACTTC. As protein: CASSLGQGPYEQYF.

V gene TRBV7-2 combines with J gene TRBJ1-5; possibly TRBD1 for D (6 bases). Germline lookup yields CDR1 SGHTA and CDR2 FQGNSA. Trimming removed 0 bases from V and 7 bases from J, with 7 bases in between. The CDR3 contains 13 residues. The CDR3 is CASSLAQGQPQHF. In nucleotides, the CDR3 is TGTGCCAGCAGCTTAGCGCAGGGGCAGCCCCAGCATTTT.

This chain joins TRBV4-3 and TRBJ2-5, with 7 bases matching TRBD2. V dropped 0 bases and J dropped 0; count of bases not matched to a gene: 7. In germline, CDR1 is LGHNA, CDR2 YSLEER. This CDR3 contains 17 residues. The chain's CDR3 is CASSQDRWLADQETQYF. CDR3 sequence (DNA): TGCGCCAGCAGCCAAGATCGGTGGCTAGCGGACCAAGAGACCCAGTACTTC.

The V and J genes are TRBV19 and TRBJ2-5; D is perhaps TRBD2 (5 bases). The ends were cut back, 7 bases at V and 4 bases at J, with 7 bases in the middle. This CDR3 spans 11 amino acids. Germline V gives CDR1 LNHDA, CDR2 SQIVND (reference sequence). The CDR3 sequence: CASKEGETQYF. The CDR3 region has the DNA TGTGCCAGTAAAGAGGGAGAGACCCAGTACTTC.

The chain links TRBV2 to TRBJ1-5; D remains unclear. The germline V gene has CDR1 SNHLY and CDR2 FYNNEI. V lost 2 bases and J 0 bases, leaving 11 bases between the germline ends. The CDR3 spans 16 residues. CDR3 region: CASSECMAYSNQPQHF. Written as DNA, the CDR3 is TGTGCCAGCAGTGAATGTATGGCATATAGCAATCAGCCCCAGCATTTT.

The CDR3 here is CASSLAGVASGRNEQFF. CDR3 sequence (DNA): TGTGCCAGCAGCTTAGCAGGGGTCGCTAGCGGGCGGAATGAGCAGTTCTTC. The chain is built from TRBV7-2 and TRBJ2-1, with 8 bases matching TRBD2. With V trimmed by 0 bases and J by 7 bases, 11 bases remained unmatched. This CDR3 has 17 amino acids. Germline CDR1 and CDR2: SGHTA and FQGNSA.

This chain links TRBV5-6 with TRBJ2-5, with 8 positions matching TRBD2. This CDR3 is 19 amino acids long. Germline V gene sequence: CDR1 SGHDT, CDR2 YYEEEE. V trimming: 4 bases; J trimming: 0 bases; junction bases outside the gene matches: 17. The CDR3 DNA reads as TGTGCCAGCAGCACCACGGGCGGGACTAGACATATTTACCAAGAGACCCAGTACTTC. Protein: CASSTTGGTRHIYQETQYF.

This clone showed up just a few times. The rearrangement links TRBV9 to TRBJ1-2; unclear D gene. V lost 3 bases to trimming and J lost 3 bases, with 9 bases between them. CDR3 length: 13 residues. Germline lookup yields CDR1 SGDLS and CDR2 YYNGEE. The chain's CDR3 is CASSGGPHYGYTF. The DNA for the CDR3 is TGTGCCAGCAGCGGCGGGCCTCACTATGGCTACACCTTC.

The chain combines TRBV14 with TRBJ2-3; 14 bases fit TRBD2. Germline V lookup: CDR1 SGHDN, CDR2 FVKESK. The CDR3 length is 18 residues. The V segment lost 3 bases and the J segment 5 bases; nucleotides outside the gene matches: 10. The chain's CDR3 is CASSHDGLAGGLRDTQYF. The CDR3 DNA reads as TGTGCCAGCAGCCACGATGGACTAGCGGGAGGACTGAGAGATACGCAGTATTTT.

This clone was detected only a few times. The V gene is TRBV7-9, the J gene TRBJ2-7; possibly TRBD1 for D (6 bases). In germline, CDR1 is SEHNR, CDR2 FQNEAQ (reference sequence). V was trimmed by 7 bases and J by 6 bases, leaving 16 bases between them. The CDR3 totals 13 residues. CDR3 nucleotides: TGTGCCAGCACCCCGACAGGACCCATCGAGCAGTACTTC. Translated: CASTPTGPIEQYF.

The chain combines TRBV6-5 with TRBJ2-7; 9 positions match TRBD1. The CDR3 length is 14 residues. Trimming cost V 5 bases and J 0 bases; bases outside gene matches: 2. Germline loops: CDR1 MNHEY, CDR2 SVGAGI. DNA of the CDR3: TGTGCCAGCAGTCGGACAGGGGCCTCCTACGAGCAGTACTTC. Its protein product is CASSRTGASYEQYF.